A selection of T cell receptor beta chains follows, all from one sample in a study of blood T cell repertoires in COVID-19. Data came from immunoSEQ multiplex PCR; TCRdb stores just in-frame clones and leaves some out. Among just over 300,000 clones listed, under 90% were seen once. The sequenced sample consisted of PBMCs or T cells enriched from blood (not recorded which). These receptors all stem from a man aged 25-40 years who had recovered from COVID-19. CDR3s include the opening cysteine and the closing phenylalanine or tryptophan. Each record gives: J gene, clone size, V gene, D gene, CDR3 DNA, CDR3 protein. The D gene is left open where the match is weak. Clone size is not always given. Where it is, it says once, few, many or a class for expanded clones.

j_gene: TRBJ1-1
abundance: .
v_gene: TRBV20-1
d_gene: .
CDR3nt: TGCAGTGCGCGCCGACAGACTGAAGCTTTCTTT
CDR3aa: CSARRQTEAFF

j_gene: TRBJ1-4
abundance: .
v_gene: TRBV3-1/TRBV3-2
d_gene: .
CDR3nt: TGTGCCAGCAGCCCCCAGGTGACTAATGAAAAACTGTTTTTT
CDR3aa: CASSPQVTNEKLFF

j_gene: TRBJ2-3
abundance: once
v_gene: TRBV27
d_gene: TRBD2
CDR3nt: TGTGCCAGCAGCCGAGGGACTAGCGGCACAGATACGCAGTATTTT
CDR3aa: CASSRGTSGTDTQYF

j_gene: TRBJ1-1
abundance: .
v_gene: TRBV19
d_gene: TRBD1
CDR3nt: TGTGCCAGTAGCAGGATCCCGGGACAGGGATTCACTGAAGCTTTCTTT
CDR3aa: CASSRIPGQGFTEAFF

j_gene: TRBJ2-4
abundance: .
v_gene: TRBV3-1/TRBV3-2
d_gene: .
CDR3nt: TGTGCCAGCAGAGAAAGCTTACTAGCCAAAAACATTCAGTACTTC
CDR3aa: CASRESLLAKNIQYF

j_gene: TRBJ1-2
abundance: .
v_gene: TRBV7-9
d_gene: TRBD1
CDR3nt: TGTGCCAGCAGCCGGCACGGGTCGGCAGGGGGCTCCGATGGCTACACCTTC
CDR3aa: CASSRHGSAGGSDGYTF

j_gene: TRBJ1-1
abundance: .
v_gene: TRBV5-1
d_gene: TRBD1
CDR3nt: TGCGCCAGCAGCGACAGGGGTGGGAACACTGAAGCTTTCTTT
CDR3aa: CASSDRGGNTEAFF

j_gene: TRBJ1-1
abundance: .
v_gene: TRBV5-1
d_gene: TRBD1
CDR3nt: TGCGCCAGCAGCCAGACTGGACAGGGGGCGCCTGAAGCTTTCTTT
CDR3aa: CASSQTGQGAPEAFF

j_gene: TRBJ1-4
abundance: once
v_gene: TRBV5-4
d_gene: .
CDR3nt: TGTGCCAGCAGCTTGGGGGGAGGTGGTAATGAAAAACTGTTTTTT
CDR3aa: CASSLGGGGNEKLFF

j_gene: TRBJ2-5
abundance: .
v_gene: TRBV4-1
d_gene: TRBD2
CDR3nt: TGCGCCAGCAGCCAGCCGGGACTAGCGGGGCAAGAGACCCAGTACTTC
CDR3aa: CASSQPGLAGQETQYF

j_gene: TRBJ2-7
abundance: few
v_gene: TRBV24-1
d_gene: .
CDR3nt: TGTGCCACCAGTGATTTACACTACGAGCAGTACTTC
CDR3aa: CATSDLHYEQYF

j_gene: TRBJ1-6
abundance: .
v_gene: TRBV7-9
d_gene: .
CDR3nt: TGTGCCAGCAGCTTGTCTGGGGCCAATTCACCCCTCCACTTT
CDR3aa: CASSLSGANSPLHF

j_gene: TRBJ2-7
abundance: .
v_gene: TRBV7-8
d_gene: TRBD1
CDR3nt: TGTGCCAGCAGCTCACGAGGACAGGGGGCATACGAGCAGTACTTC
CDR3aa: CASSSRGQGAYEQYF

j_gene: TRBJ2-1
abundance: .
v_gene: TRBV6-5
d_gene: .
CDR3nt: TGTGCCAGCAGGGGAGTAACCCACAATGAGCAGTTCTTC
CDR3aa: CASRGVTHNEQFF

j_gene: TRBJ2-5
abundance: .
v_gene: TRBV24-1
d_gene: TRBD1
CDR3nt: TGTGCCACCAGTGACGTACAGGGGGCCCGAGAGACCCAGTACTTC
CDR3aa: CATSDVQGARETQYF

j_gene: TRBJ2-2
abundance: .
v_gene: TRBV3-1/TRBV3-2
d_gene: TRBD1
CDR3nt: TGTGCCAGCAGCCGGGACAGTACCGGGGAGCTGTTTTTT
CDR3aa: CASSRDSTGELFF

j_gene: TRBJ2-2
abundance: once
v_gene: TRBV11-2
d_gene: .
CDR3nt: TGTGCCAGCAGCTTAGTCAGCGCGACCGGGGAGCTGTTTTTT
CDR3aa: CASSLVSATGELFF

j_gene: TRBJ2-5
abundance: .
v_gene: TRBV24-1
d_gene: .
CDR3nt: TGTGCCACCAGTGATCCAGGGTCGGAGACCCAGTACTTC
CDR3aa: CATSDPGSETQYF

j_gene: TRBJ1-3
abundance: .
v_gene: TRBV25-1
d_gene: .
CDR3nt: TGTGCCAGCAGTGCTTTTGGAGGACGTCGCTCTGGAAACACCATATATTTT
CDR3aa: CASSAFGGRRSGNTIYF

j_gene: TRBJ2-3
abundance: .
v_gene: TRBV3-1/TRBV3-2
d_gene: .
CDR3nt: TGTGCCAGCAGCCCCCGGGTGCTAACCTCAAACACAGATACGCAGTATTTT
CDR3aa: CASSPRVLTSNTDTQYF

j_gene: TRBJ2-1
abundance: .
v_gene: TRBV3-1/TRBV3-2
d_gene: TRBD2
CDR3nt: TGTGCCAGCAGCCAAGGACTAGCGGGAGTCTTTAAGCAGTTCTTC
CDR3aa: CASSQGLAGVFKQFF

j_gene: TRBJ2-7
abundance: .
v_gene: TRBV24-1
d_gene: TRBD1
CDR3nt: TGTGCCACCAGGGCTCGGGACAGAGGGATTTACGAGCAGTACTTC
CDR3aa: CATRARDRGIYEQYF

j_gene: TRBJ1-1
abundance: .
v_gene: TRBV18
d_gene: TRBD1
CDR3nt: TGTGCCAGCTCACCCAGAGGGATGGGACAGGTGAACACTGAAGCTTTCTTT
CDR3aa: CASSPRGMGQVNTEAFF

j_gene: TRBJ1-2
abundance: .
v_gene: TRBV7-8
d_gene: .
CDR3nt: TGTGCCAGCAGCTTAGGGCCGTCCGACTATGGCTACACCTTC
CDR3aa: CASSLGPSDYGYTF

j_gene: TRBJ1-2
abundance: few
v_gene: TRBV28
d_gene: TRBD1
CDR3nt: TGTGCCAGCAGTCGTACTGGGACAGAGAGACCCTATGGCTACACCTTC
CDR3aa: CASSRTGTERPYGYTF

j_gene: TRBJ1-1
abundance: few
v_gene: TRBV6-5
d_gene: .
CDR3nt: TGTGCCAGCACTGTGACAGATGTCTCTGAAGCTTTCTTT
CDR3aa: CASTVTDVSEAFF

j_gene: TRBJ2-7
abundance: once
v_gene: TRBV6-1
d_gene: .
CDR3nt: TGTGCCAGCAGTGAAGAGTTTTGGATCCCCTCGGGGTACTTC
CDR3aa: CASSEEFWIPSGYF

j_gene: TRBJ2-2
abundance: .
v_gene: TRBV25-1
d_gene: TRBD1
CDR3nt: TGTGCCAGCAGGGGAAGACAGGGAGCAACCGGGGAGCTGTTTTTT
CDR3aa: CASRGRQGATGELFF

j_gene: TRBJ1-2
abundance: .
v_gene: TRBV6-1
d_gene: .
CDR3nt: TGTGCCAGCAGTGGGGGCGGGGGCGTTGAGCGGAGTGGCTACACCTTC
CDR3aa: CASSGGGGVERSGYTF

j_gene: TRBJ1-6
abundance: .
v_gene: TRBV9
d_gene: TRBD1
CDR3nt: TGTGCCAGCACCAGGGGACAGGGGTATTCACCCCTCCACTTT
CDR3aa: CASTRGQGYSPLHF